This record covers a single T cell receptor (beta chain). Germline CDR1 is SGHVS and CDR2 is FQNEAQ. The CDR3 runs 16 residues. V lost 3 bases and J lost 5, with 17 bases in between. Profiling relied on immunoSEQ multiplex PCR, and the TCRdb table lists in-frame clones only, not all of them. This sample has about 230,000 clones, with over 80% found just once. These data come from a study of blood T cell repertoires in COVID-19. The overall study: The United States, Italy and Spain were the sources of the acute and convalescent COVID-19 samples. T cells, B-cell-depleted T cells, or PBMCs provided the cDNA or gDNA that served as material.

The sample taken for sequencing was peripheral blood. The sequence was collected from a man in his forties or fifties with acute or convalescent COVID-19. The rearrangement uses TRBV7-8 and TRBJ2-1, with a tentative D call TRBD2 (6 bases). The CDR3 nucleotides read TGTGCCAGCAGCTTTCGACGGGACTTCGTTAACAATGAGCAGTTCTTC. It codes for CASSFRRDFVNNEQFF.